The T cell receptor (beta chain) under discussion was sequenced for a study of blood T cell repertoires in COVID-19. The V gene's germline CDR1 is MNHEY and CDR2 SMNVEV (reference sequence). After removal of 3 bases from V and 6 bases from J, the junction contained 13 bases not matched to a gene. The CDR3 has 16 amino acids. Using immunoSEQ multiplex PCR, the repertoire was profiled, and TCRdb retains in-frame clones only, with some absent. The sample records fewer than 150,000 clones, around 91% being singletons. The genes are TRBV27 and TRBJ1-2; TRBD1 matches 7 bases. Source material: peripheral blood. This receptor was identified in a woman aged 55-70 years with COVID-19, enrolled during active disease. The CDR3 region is CASSFSRQGERNGYTF. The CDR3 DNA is TGTGCCAGCAGTTTCTCAAGACAGGGTGAGCGGAATGGCTACACCTTC.